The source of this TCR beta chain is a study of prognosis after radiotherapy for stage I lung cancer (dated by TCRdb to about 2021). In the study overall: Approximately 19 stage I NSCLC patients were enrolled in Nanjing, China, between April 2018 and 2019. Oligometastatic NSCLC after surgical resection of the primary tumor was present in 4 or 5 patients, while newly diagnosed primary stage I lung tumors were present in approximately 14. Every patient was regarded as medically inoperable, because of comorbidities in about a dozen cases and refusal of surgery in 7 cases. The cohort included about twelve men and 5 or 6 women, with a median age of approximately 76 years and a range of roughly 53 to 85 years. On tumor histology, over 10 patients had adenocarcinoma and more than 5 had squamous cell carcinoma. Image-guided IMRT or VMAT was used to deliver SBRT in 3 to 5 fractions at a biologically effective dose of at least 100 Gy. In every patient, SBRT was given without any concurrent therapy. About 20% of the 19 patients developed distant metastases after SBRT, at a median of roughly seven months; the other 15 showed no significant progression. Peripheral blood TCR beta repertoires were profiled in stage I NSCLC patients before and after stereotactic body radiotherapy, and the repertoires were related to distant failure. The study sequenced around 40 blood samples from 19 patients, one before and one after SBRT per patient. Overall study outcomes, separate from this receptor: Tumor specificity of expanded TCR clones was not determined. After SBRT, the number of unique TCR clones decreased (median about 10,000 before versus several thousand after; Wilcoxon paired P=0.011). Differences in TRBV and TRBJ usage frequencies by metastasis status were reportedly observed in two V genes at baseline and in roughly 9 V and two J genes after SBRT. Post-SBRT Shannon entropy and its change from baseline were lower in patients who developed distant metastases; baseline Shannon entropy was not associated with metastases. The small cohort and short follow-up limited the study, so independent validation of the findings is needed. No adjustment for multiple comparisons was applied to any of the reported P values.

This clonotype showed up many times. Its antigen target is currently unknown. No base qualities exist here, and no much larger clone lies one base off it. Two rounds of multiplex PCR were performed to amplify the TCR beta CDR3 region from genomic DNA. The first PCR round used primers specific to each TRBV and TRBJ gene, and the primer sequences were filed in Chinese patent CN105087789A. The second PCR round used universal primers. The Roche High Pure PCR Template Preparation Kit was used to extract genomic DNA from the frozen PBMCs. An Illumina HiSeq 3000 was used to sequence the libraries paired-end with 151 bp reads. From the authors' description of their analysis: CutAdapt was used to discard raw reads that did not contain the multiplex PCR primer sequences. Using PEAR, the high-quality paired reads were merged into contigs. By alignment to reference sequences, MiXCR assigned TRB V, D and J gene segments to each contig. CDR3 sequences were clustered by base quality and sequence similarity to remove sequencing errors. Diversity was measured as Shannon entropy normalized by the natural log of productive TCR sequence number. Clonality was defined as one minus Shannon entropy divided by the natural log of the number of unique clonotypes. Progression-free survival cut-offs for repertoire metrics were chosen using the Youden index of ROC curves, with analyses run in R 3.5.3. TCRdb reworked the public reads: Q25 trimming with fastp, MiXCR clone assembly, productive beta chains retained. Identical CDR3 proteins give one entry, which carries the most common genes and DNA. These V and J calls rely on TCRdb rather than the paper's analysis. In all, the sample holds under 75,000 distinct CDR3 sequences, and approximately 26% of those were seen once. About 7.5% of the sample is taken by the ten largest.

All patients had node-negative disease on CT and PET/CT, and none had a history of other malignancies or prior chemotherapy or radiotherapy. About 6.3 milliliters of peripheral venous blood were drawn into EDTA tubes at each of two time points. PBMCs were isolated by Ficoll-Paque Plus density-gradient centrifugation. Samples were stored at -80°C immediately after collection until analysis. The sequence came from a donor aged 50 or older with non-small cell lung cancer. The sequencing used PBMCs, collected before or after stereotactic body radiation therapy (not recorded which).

The CDR3 protein: CASSTRRDQETQYF. The DNA sequence reads TGTGCCAGCAGCACCCGGCGCGACCAAGAGACCCAGTACTTC. The receptor chain draws on TRBV3-1 and TRBJ2-5, with no confidently assigned D gene. The CDR3 numbers 14 residues from cysteine through phenylalanine. Only the CDR3 region is kept as DNA, spanning 42 bases read in frame from base 1. Per the germline V gene (reference sequence), LGHDT is the CDR1 and YNNKEL is the CDR2. V was cut back by 5 bases and J by 0 bases, leaving a gap of 10 bases between them.